This T cell receptor beta chain was sequenced in a study of CD8+ T cells in alopecia areata. With respect to this clone: No antigen is known for it.

The V and J ends lost 0 bases and 14 bases respectively, with 16 bases between them. Germline assignment: CDR1 SQVTM and CDR2 ANQGSEA. The CDR3 loop spans 12 amino acids. Study findings and constraints: For lesional scalp, especially alopecia totalis/universalis, clonality was higher than in normal scalp.

Sequencing templates came from extracted RNA that was reverse transcribed into cDNA. Only in-frame clones appear in the TCRdb table, and some are missing; sequencing was by immunoSEQ multiplex PCR. The profile covers fewer than 90,000 clones, with just over 50% appearing a single time and approximately 5.3% taken by the ten largest. The sequence was collected from a human donor with alopecia areata. Sequencing was carried out using NKG2D-high CD8+ T cells sorted from blood. The rearrangement uses TRBV29-1 and TRBJ1-1; D is perhaps TRBD1 (5 bases). The DNA for the CDR3 is TGCAGCGTTGAAGATCAAAGCGGGCGGGGCTTCTTT. Encoded protein: CSVEDQSGRGFF.